The following is a T cell receptor beta chain sequence with its context. The antigen this receptor binds is unknown. One base away there is no much larger clone; base qualities are not given. This entry comes from a study of control samples from healthy donors and cancer patients (dated by TCRdb to the early 2020s). Trimming removed 4 bases from V and 1 base from J; the gene matches leave 7 bases unexplained. Reading the germline V gene gives CDR1 KGHSH and CDR2 LQKENI. The CDR3 sequence holds 17 residues, the cysteine and phenylalanine included. This entry keeps only the CDR3 DNA: 51 bases, framed from base 1. Receptors were amplified or captured by the immunoSEQ multiplex PCR assay. The clones in this table, taken by TCRdb from immuneACCESS, are in-frame only. Not every clone is retained; where verified, under half of the shortfall comes from an unresolved V gene, and the cause of the rest is unknown. This sample has about 150,000 clones in its table, and approximately 94% of those were observed once. About 5.2% of the sample comes from the top ten.

This sequence was found in a man aged 35-49 years in good health. The sequencing sample was made of blood. The V and J segments used are TRBV18 and TRBJ2-1, with TRBD1 identical over 10 junction bases. The base sequence is TGTGCCAGCTCACTGGGCTTGGGACAGGGGTCCTACAATGAGCAGTTCTTC. It specifies CASSLGLGQGSYNEQFF.